This is a list of T cell receptor beta chains from one sample in a study of molecular identifiers for immune sequencing clone quantification. Each CDR3 protein gets one entry after TCRdb re-called the PCR reads with MiXCR. The sample holds roughly 86,000 distinct CDR3 sequences; about 20% are singletons and the top ten take roughly 0.89%. The sample was naive CD8+ T cells from blood, with Jurkat cell RNA spiked in. The source of these receptors is a human donor in good health. Some libraries in this study had Jurkat cell RNA spiked in. Both conserved end residues are part of each CDR3. D genes are given only for firm matches. The listing skips clone size in some rows; elsewhere it reads once, few, many or a size class.

many	.	TRBJ1-4	14	TRBV27	TGTGCCAGCAGTTTAGCTGGCGCCGGAGAAAAACTGTTTTTT	CASSLAGAGEKLFF
many	.	TRBJ2-4	14	TRBV28	TGTGCCAGCAACCGAGGGAGACCCAAAAACATTCAGTACTTC	CASNRGRPKNIQYF
many	.	TRBJ1-3	14	TRBV19	TGTGCCAGTAGTATGATGAGCCCTGGAAACACCATATATTTT	CASSMMSPGNTIYF
many	TRBD2	TRBJ2-5	16	TRBV29-1	TGCAGCGTTGAAGATATGACTAGCGGGGGGCAAGAGACCCAGTACTTC	CSVEDMTSGGQETQYF
many	.	TRBJ2-3	14	TRBV5-4	TGTGCCAGCAGCTCCCCCGGGGTCACAGATACGCAGTATTTT	CASSSPGVTDTQYF
many	TRBD1	TRBJ1-6	17	TRBV25-1	TGTGCCAGCAGTGAACTCGGGACAGCATCCTATAATTCACCCCTCCACTTT	CASSELGTASYNSPLHF
many	TRBD1	TRBJ1-4	14	TRBV5-6	TGTGCCAGCAGCCCAGGGGGGGAAGGTGAAAAACTGTTTTTT	CASSPGGEGEKLFF
many	TRBD2	TRBJ2-3	14	TRBV7-9	TGTGCCAGCAGCGATAGCGGGGGCACAGATACGCAGTATTTT	CASSDSGGTDTQYF
many	.	TRBJ2-4	16	TRBV14	TGTGCCAGCAGTCGGGACTCCGTTATAGCCAAAAACATTCAGTACTTC	CASSRDSVIAKNIQYF
.	TRBD1	TRBJ2-3	15	TRBV7-9	TGTGCCAGCAGCGCAACCCCCGACAGGGGAGATACGCAGTATTTT	CASSATPDRGDTQYF
many	TRBD1	TRBJ2-7	13	TRBV30	TGTGCCTGGAGTGTAACAGGGGCGAGCGAGCAGTACTTC	CAWSVTGASEQYF
.	.	TRBJ2-1	16	TRBV24-1	TGTGCCACCAGTGATTTTTGGGGGCAGGGTGACAATGAGCAGTTCTTC	CATSDFWGQGDNEQFF
many	.	TRBJ1-1	15	TRBV4-3	TGCGCCAGCAGCCGAACCTCTCTCCCGAACACTGAAGCTTTCTTT	CASSRTSLPNTEAFF
many	.	TRBJ2-7	14	TRBV27	TGTGCCAGCAGTTTACGGGACCGCGCCTACGAGCAGTACTTC	CASSLRDRAYEQYF
many	TRBD2	TRBJ2-7	17	TRBV28	TGTGCCAGCAGCTCGGGACTAGCGGCCTCCCCCTCCTACGAGCAGTACTTC	CASSSGLAASPSYEQYF
many	TRBD2	TRBJ2-7	15	TRBV5-4	TGTGCCAGCAGCTCCGGACTAGAAAGCTCCTACGAGCAGTACTTC	CASSSGLESSYEQYF
.	TRBD1	TRBJ2-7	14	TRBV6-6	TGTGACAGCAGTCAGACAGGGAGCTCCTACGAGCAGTACTTC	CDSSQTGSSYEQYF
many	.	TRBJ2-7	14	TRBV6-5	TGTGCCAGCAGTGCCTCCCCCCCGGTTTCCGAGCAGTACTTC	CASSASPPVSEQYF
.	.	TRBJ2-3	15	TRBV5-6	TGTGCCAGCAGCCCACGGGACACAAACACAGATACGCAGTATTTT	CASSPRDTNTDTQYF
many	.	TRBJ2-5	11	TRBV27	TGTGCCAGCAGTTCCCAAGAGACCCAGTACTTC	CASSSQETQYF
many	.	TRBJ1-5	14	TRBV6-2/TRBV6-3	TGTGCCAGCAGTTTTGAGGGAGTCCATCAGCCCCAGCATTTT	CASSFEGVHQPQHF
many	TRBD1	TRBJ2-7	14	TRBV20-1	TGCAGTGCTAGAGATCGGGACAGGTACGACGAGCAGTACTTC	CSARDRDRYDEQYF
once	.	TRBJ2-3	15	TRBV5-6	TGTGCCAGCAGCCCGGCTAGTTCCCCCCCAGATACGCAGTATTTT	CASSPASSPPDTQYF
many	.	TRBJ1-4	12	TRBV7-6	TGTGCCAGCAAAGGAAACGCCGAAAAACTGTTTTTT	CASKGNAEKLFF
many	TRBD1	TRBJ1-2	16	TRBV5-6	TGTGCCAGCAGCTGGGGGACAGGGAGTCCCTCGAGAGGCTACACCTTC	CASSWGTGSPSRGYTF
many	.	TRBJ2-2	12	TRBV30	TGTGCCTTCGAGACGAACACCGGGGAGCTGTTTTTT	CAFETNTGELFF
.	.	TRBJ2-3	15	TRBV5-1	TGCGCCAGCAGCTTGGAGGACCACTACACAGATACGCAGTATTTT	CASSLEDHYTDTQYF
many	.	TRBJ1-4	17	TRBV4-3	TGCGCCAGCAGCCAAGATTCAGTGGGAGGGGTTAATGAAAAACTGTTTTTT	CASSQDSVGGVNEKLFF
few	.	TRBJ2-1	15	TRBV19	TGTGCCAGTAGTATAGGCCAGGTCTCCTACAATGAGCAGTTCTTC	CASSIGQVSYNEQFF
few	.	TRBJ2-5	14	TRBV27	TGTGCCAGCAGTTTAGACTACTCCCAAGAGACCCAGTACTTC	CASSLDYSQETQYF
.	.	TRBJ1-1	15	TRBV5-4	TGTGCCAGCAGCTTGTTCGGAGGCTCGAACACTGAAGCTTTCTTT	CASSLFGGSNTEAFF
many	.	TRBJ2-5	12	TRBV18	TGTGCCAGCTCAGAGTACCAAGAGACCCAGTACTTC	CASSEYQETQYF
.	TRBD2	TRBJ2-1	15	TRBV5-3	TGTGCCAGCAATTCCGGGACTAGCAGCTACAATGAGCAGTTCTTC	CASNSGTSSYNEQFF
many	TRBD1	TRBJ1-1	17	TRBV11-2	TGTGCCAGCAGCCCTTGGGACAGGGGGCTGAGGGACACTGAAGCTTTCTTT	CASSPWDRGLRDTEAFF
many	.	TRBJ2-2	15	TRBV4-3	TGCGCCAGCAGCCAAGCAGCAGGGTACACCGGGGAGCTGTTTTTT	CASSQAAGYTGELFF
many	.	TRBJ2-7	14	TRBV27	TGTGCCAGCAGTCCCAACCCCCCCGGCTACGAGCAGTACTTC	CASSPNPPGYEQYF
many	.	TRBJ1-1	11	TRBV7-9	TGTGCCAGCAGGAGGACAGCTGAAGCTTTCTTT	CASRRTAEAFF
many	TRBD2	TRBJ2-1	15	TRBV20-1	TGCAGTGCCCGGACTAGCGTGAGCTCCTACAATGAGCAGTTCTTC	CSARTSVSSYNEQFF
many	.	TRBJ2-7	12	TRBV25-1	TGTGCCAGCATAGGGACCAGCTACGAGCAGTACTTC	CASIGTSYEQYF
.	.	TRBJ2-3	11	TRBV7-9	TGTGCCAGCCCCCCGGGGGATACGCAGTATTTT	CASPPGDTQYF
many	.	TRBJ1-5	14	TRBV27	TGTGCCAGCAGTTTAGGGGGGGAAAATCAGCCCCAGCATTTT	CASSLGGENQPQHF
.	TRBD1	TRBJ2-5	16	TRBV28	TGTGCCAGCAGTCCGACGACAGGGTGGCTTACAGAGACCCAGTACTTC	CASSPTTGWLTETQYF
many	TRBD2	TRBJ2-7	14	TRBV5-6	TGTGCCAGCAGCTTGGGCGGGAGGGCCGGGGAGCAGTACTTC	CASSLGGRAGEQYF
many	TRBD2	TRBJ2-1	11	TRBV7-3	TGTGCCAGCAGCCGGGGGGGCGAGCAGTTCTTC	CASSRGGEQFF
many	.	TRBJ2-4	15	TRBV5-5	TGTGCCAGCAGCTTGGAGGGGCCTCTTCAAAACATTCAGTACTTC	CASSLEGPLQNIQYF